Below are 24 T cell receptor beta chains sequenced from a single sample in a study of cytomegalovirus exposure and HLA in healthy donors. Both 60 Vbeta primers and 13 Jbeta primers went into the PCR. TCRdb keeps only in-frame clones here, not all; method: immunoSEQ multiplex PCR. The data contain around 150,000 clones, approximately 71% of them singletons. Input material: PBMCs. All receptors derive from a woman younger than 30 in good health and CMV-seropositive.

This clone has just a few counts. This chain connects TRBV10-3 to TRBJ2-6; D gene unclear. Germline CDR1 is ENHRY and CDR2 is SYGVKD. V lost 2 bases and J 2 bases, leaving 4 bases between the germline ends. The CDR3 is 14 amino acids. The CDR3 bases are TGTGCCATCAGTGAGGTTACTGGGGCCAACGTCCTGACTTTC. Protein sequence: CAISEVTGANVLTF.

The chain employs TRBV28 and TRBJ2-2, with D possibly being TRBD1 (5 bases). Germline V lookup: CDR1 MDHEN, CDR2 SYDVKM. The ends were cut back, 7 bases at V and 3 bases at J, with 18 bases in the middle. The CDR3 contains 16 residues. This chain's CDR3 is CASTPWGRVHTGELFF. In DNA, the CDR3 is TGTGCCAGCACCCCTTGGGGCAGGGTGCACACCGGGGAGCTGTTTTTT. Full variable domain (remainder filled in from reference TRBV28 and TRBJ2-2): DVKVTQSSRYLVKRTGEKVFLECVQDMDHENMFWYRQDPGLGLRLIYFSYDVKMKEKGDIPEGYSVSREKKERFSLILESASTNQTSMYLCASTPWGRVHTGELFFGEGSRLTVL.

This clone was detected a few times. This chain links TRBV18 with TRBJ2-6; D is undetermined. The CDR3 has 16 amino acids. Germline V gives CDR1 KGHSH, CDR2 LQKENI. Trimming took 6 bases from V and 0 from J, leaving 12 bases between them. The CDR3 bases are TGTGCCAGCTCGCCTCAACCACTCTCTGGGGCCAACGTCCTGACTTTC. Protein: CASSPQPLSGANVLTF. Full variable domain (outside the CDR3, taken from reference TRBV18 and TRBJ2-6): NAGVMQNPRHLVRRRGQEARLRCSPMKGHSHVYWYRQLPEEGLKFMVYLQKENIIDESGMPKERFSAEFPKEGPSILRIQQVVRGDSAAYFCASSPQPLSGANVLTFGAGSRLTVL.

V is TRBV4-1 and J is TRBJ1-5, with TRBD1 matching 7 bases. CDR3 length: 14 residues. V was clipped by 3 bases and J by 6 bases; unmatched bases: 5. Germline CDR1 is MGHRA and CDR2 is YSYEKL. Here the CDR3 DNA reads TGCGCCAGCAGCCATACAGGGGATCCTCAGCCCCAGCATTTT. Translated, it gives CASSHTGDPQPQHF.

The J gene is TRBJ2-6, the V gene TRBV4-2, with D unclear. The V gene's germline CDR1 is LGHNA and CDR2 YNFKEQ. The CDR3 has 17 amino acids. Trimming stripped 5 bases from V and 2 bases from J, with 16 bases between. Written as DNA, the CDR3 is TGTGCCAGCAGCAATGGGTGGCTAGAAGCTGGGGCCAACGTCCTGACTTTC. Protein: CASSNGWLEAGANVLTF.

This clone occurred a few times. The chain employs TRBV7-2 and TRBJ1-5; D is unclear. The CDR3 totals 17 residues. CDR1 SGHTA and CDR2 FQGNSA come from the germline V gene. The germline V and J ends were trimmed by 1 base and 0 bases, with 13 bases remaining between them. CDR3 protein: CASSLDPAGYSNQPQHF. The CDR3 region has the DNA TGTGCCAGCAGCTTAGACCCAGCGGGCTATAGCAATCAGCCCCAGCATTTT.

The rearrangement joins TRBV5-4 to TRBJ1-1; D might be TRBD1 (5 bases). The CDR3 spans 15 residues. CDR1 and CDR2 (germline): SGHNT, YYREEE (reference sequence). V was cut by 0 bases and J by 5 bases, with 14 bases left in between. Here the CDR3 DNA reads TGTGCCAGCAGCTTGGGTCCGGGGGTGGGAACTGAAGCTTTCTTT. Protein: CASSLGPGVGTEAFF.

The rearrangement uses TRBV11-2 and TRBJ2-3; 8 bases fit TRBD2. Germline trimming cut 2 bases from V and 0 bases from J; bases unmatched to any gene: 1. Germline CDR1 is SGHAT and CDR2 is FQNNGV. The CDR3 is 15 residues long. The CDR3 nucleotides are TGTGCCAGCAGCTTATTAGCGGGGAGCACAGATACGCAGTATTTT. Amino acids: CASSLLAGSTDTQYF.

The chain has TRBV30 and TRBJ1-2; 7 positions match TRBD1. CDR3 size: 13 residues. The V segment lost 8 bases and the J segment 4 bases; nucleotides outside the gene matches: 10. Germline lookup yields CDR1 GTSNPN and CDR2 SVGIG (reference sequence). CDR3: CAANTGTAYGYTF. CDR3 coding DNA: TGTGCCGCAAATACCGGGACAGCCTATGGCTACACCTTC.

DNA for the CDR3: TGTGCCAGCATGGGGACAGCGGAGACCCAGTACTTC. This encodes CASMGTAETQYF. The chain has TRBV27 and TRBJ2-5; 7 bases are a match to TRBD1. With 7 bases clipped from V and 5 bases from J, the junction kept 4 bases outside the gene matches. CDR3 size: 12 residues. In germline, CDR1 is MNHEY, CDR2 SMNVEV (reference sequence).

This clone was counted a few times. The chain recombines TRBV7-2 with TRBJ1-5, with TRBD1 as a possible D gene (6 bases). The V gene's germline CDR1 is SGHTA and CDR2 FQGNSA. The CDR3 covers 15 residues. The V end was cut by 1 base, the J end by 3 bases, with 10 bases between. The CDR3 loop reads CASSLDPGANQPQHF. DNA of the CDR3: TGTGCCAGCAGCTTAGACCCAGGGGCCAATCAGCCCCAGCATTTT.

The CDR3 loop reads CASSLTGLDEQFF. DNA for the CDR3: TGTGCCAGCAGCCTGACAGGGCTTGATGAGCAGTTCTTC. The chain joins TRBV7-2 to TRBJ2-1; TRBD1 matches 7 bases. The CDR3 spans 13 residues. Trimming took 5 bases from V and 8 from J; bases not matched to a gene: 6. Germline CDR1 SGHTA, CDR2 FQGNSA.

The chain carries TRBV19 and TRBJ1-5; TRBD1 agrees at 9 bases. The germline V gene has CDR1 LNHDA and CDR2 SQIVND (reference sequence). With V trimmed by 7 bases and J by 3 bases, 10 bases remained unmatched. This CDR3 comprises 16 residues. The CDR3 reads CASTNPGTGPNQPQHF. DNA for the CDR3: TGTGCCAGTACGAACCCCGGGACAGGGCCCAATCAGCCCCAGCATTTT.

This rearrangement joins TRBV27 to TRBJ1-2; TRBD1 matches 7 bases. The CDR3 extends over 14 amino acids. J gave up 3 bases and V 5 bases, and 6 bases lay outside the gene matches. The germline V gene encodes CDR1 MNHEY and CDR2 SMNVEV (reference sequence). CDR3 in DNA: TGTGCCAGCAGTCCAGGGGGTGTGGACTATGGCTACACCTTC. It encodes CASSPGGVDYGYTF.

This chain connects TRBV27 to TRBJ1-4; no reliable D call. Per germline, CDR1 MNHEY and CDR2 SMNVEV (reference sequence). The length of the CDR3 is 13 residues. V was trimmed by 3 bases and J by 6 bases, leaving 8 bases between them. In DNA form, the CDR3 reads TGTGCCAGCAGTTTTATCGCAGATGAAAAACTGTTTTTT. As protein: CASSFIADEKLFF.

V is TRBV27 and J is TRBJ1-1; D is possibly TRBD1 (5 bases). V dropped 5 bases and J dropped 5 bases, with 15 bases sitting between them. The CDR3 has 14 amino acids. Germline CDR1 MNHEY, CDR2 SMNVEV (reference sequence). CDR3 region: CASSPTQGGTEAFF. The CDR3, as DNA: TGTGCCAGCAGTCCCACCCAGGGAGGAACTGAAGCTTTCTTT.

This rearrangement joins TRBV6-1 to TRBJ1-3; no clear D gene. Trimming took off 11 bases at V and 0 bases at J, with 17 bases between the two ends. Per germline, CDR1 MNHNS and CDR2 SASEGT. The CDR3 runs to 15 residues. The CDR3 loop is CAGRARLSSGNTIYF. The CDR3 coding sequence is TGTGCCGGACGAGCTAGACTATCCTCTGGAAACACCATATATTTT.

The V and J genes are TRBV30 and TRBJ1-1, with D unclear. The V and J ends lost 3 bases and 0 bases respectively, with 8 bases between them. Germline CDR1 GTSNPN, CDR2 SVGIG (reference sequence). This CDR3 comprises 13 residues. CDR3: CAWRWQMNTEAFF. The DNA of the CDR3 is TGTGCCTGGAGGTGGCAGATGAACACTGAAGCTTTCTTT.

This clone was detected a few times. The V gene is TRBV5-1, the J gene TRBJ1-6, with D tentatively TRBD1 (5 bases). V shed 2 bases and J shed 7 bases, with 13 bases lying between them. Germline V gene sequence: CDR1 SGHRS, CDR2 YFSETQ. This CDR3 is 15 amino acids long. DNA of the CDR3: TGCGCCAGCAGCTTCGACGACAGAACCAATTCACCCCTCCACTTT. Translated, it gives CASSFDDRTNSPLHF. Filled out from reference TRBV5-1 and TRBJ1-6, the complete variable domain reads KAGVTQTPRYLIKTRGQQVTLSCSPISGHRSVSWYQQTPGQGLQFLFEYFSETQRNKGNFPGRFSGRQFSNSRSEMNVSTLELGDSALYLCASSFDDRTNSPLHFGNGTRLTVT.

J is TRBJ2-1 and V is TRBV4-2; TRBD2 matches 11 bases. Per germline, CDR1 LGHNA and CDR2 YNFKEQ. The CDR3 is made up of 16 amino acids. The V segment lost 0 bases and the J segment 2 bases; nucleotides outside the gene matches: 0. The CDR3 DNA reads TGTGCCAGCAGCCAAGATAGCGGGGGGGCCTACAATGAGCAGTTCTTC. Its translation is CASSQDSGGAYNEQFF.

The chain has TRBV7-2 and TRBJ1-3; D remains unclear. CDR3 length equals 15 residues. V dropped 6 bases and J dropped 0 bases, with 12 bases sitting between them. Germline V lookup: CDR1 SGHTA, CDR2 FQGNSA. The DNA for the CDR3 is TGTGCCAGCAGTAGATTAGTACGCTCTGGAAACACCATATATTTT. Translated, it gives CASSRLVRSGNTIYF.

CDR3 loop: CASSPAPRGNEKLFF. In DNA, the CDR3 is TGTGCCAGCAGCCCAGCCCCCAGGGGAAATGAAAAACTGTTTTTT. The rearrangement uses TRBV9 and TRBJ1-4; D possibly corresponds to TRBD1 (6 bases). CDR3 size: 15 residues. CDR1 is SGDLS, CDR2 YYNGEE, per germline. V was clipped by 4 bases and J by 5 bases, with 15 bases between them.

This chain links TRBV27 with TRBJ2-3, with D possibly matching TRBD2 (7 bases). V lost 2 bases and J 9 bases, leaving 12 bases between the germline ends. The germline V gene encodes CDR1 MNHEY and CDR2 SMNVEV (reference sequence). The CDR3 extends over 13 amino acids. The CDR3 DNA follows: TGTGCCAGCAGTTTAGGGGGGGCGAGGACGCAGTATTTT. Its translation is CASSLGGARTQYF.

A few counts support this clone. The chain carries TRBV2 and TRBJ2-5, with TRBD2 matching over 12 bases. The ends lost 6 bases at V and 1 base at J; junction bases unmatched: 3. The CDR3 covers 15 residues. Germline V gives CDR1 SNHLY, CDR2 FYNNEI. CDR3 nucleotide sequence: TGTGCCAGCAGGGGACTAGCGGGTGTCCAAGAGACCCAGTACTTC. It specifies CASRGLAGVQETQYF.